This is a list of T cell receptor beta chains from one sample in a study of shared clonotypes between healthy human individuals. TCRdb's table, derived via immunoSEQ multiplex PCR, lists solely in-frame clones and lacks some. The data hold millions of clones, with around nine tenths observed a single time. Sequenced material: naive CD4+ T cells sorted from blood. These receptors all stem from a man younger than 30 in good health. Both conserved end residues are part of each CDR3. A D gene is named only where the DNA matches it firmly. Expanded clones are given a class, and other clones once, few, many or no size at all.

abundance,j_gene,len,d_gene,v_gene,CDR3nt,CDR3aa
.,TRBJ2-7,13,.,TRBV10-1,TGCGCCAGCAGTGAGTCAGGGCGGAACGAGCAGTACTTC,CASSESGRNEQYF
once,TRBJ2-2,13,.,TRBV2,TGTGCCAGCAGTCTACGTAGTGACGGGGAGCTGTTTTTT,CASSLRSDGELFF
.,TRBJ1-2,13,.,TRBV6-5,TGTGCCAGCAGTTACTCGACCAGGGACGGCTACACCTTC,CASSYSTRDGYTF
.,TRBJ1-2,12,.,TRBV19,TGTGCCAGTTCCCGTGACGGCTATGGCTACACCTTC,CASSRDGYGYTF
once,TRBJ2-7,12,.,TRBV2,TGTGCCAGCAGCTGGACTGACCACGAGCAGTACTTC,CASSWTDHEQYF
few,TRBJ1-1,14,.,TRBV6-6,TGTGCCAGCAGTTACTCCCCGAGCTCACGTGAAGCTTTCTTT,CASSYSPSSREAFF
.,TRBJ1-4,14,.,TRBV7-2,TGTGCCAGCAGCATGCGGGACAAATCGGAAAAACTGTTTTTT,CASSMRDKSEKLFF
.,TRBJ1-1,16,TRBD1,TRBV25-1,TGTGCCAGCAGTGATGCCCCCGACAGGGGGCACACTGAAGCTTTCTTT,CASSDAPDRGHTEAFF
.,TRBJ2-7,11,.,TRBV7-9,TGTGCCAGCAGCTTATTCCACGAGCAGTACTTC,CASSLFHEQYF
.,TRBJ1-5,12,.,TRBV10-2,TGCGCCACCAGTAGCCCTGGACAGCCCCAGCATTTT,CATSSPGQPQHF
few,TRBJ1-5,15,.,TRBV18,TGTGCCAGCTCACGGTCAGTCGATAGCAATCAGCCCCAGCATTTT,CASSRSVDSNQPQHF
.,TRBJ2-7,14,.,TRBV10-3,TGTGCCATCAGTGGCCGCGACAGAGACTACGAGCAGTACTTC,CAISGRDRDYEQYF
.,TRBJ2-3,14,TRBD2,TRBV5-1,TGCGCCAGCAGCCCTAGCGGGGGGGTAGATACGCAGTATTTT,CASSPSGGVDTQYF
once,TRBJ1-4,15,.,TRBV5-1,TGCGCCAGCAGCTTGGCCGGGGGGTTGGATGAAAAACTGTTTTTT,CASSLAGGLDEKLFF
.,TRBJ2-2,15,TRBD1,TRBV5-4,TGTGCCAGCAGCCGAACCGGGACAGGGGACGGGGAGCTGTTTTTT,CASSRTGTGDGELFF
.,TRBJ1-6,13,.,TRBV10-3,TGTGCCACAAAAGGGGGGGTCAATTCACCCCTCCACTTT,CATKGGVNSPLHF
.,TRBJ2-5,15,.,TRBV15,TGTGCCACCAGCAGGGGGAATCGGGGCTCGGGGACCCAGTACTTC,CATSRGNRGSGTQYF
.,TRBJ2-2,14,TRBD1,TRBV10-3,TGTGCCATCAGGGACAGGGAGACCACCGGGGAGCTGTTTTTT,CAIRDRETTGELFF
.,TRBJ1-2,13,.,TRBV6-5,TGTGCCAGTCCCTTTGACAGGAACTATGGCTACACCTTC,CASPFDRNYGYTF
.,TRBJ1-2,14,TRBD1,TRBV18,TGTGCCAGCTCTGGGACAGGGGCTAACTATGGCTACACCTTC,CASSGTGANYGYTF
.,TRBJ1-2,15,TRBD1,TRBV9,TGTGCCAGCAGCCCAGGGGGGGTCCTCATCTATGGCTACACCTTC,CASSPGGVLIYGYTF
.,TRBJ2-3,14,.,TRBV5-6,TGTGCCAGCAGCCTCGGGACCTTCACAGATACGCAGTATTTT,CASSLGTFTDTQYF
.,TRBJ1-5,14,TRBD1,TRBV28,TGTGCCAGCAGATACGGGACAGGGCGTCAGCCCCAGCATTTT,CASRYGTGRQPQHF
.,TRBJ2-3,13,.,TRBV4-3,TGCGCCAGCAGCCAAGATCGGCTACCCCCCCAGTATTTT,CASSQDRLPPQYF
.,TRBJ2-3,15,TRBD2,TRBV5-1,TGCGCCAGCAGCTTGTTTACCCTAGCGGGAGATACGCAGTATTTT,CASSLFTLAGDTQYF
.,TRBJ2-2,16,TRBD2,TRBV7-9,TGTGCCAGCAGCAATAGCGGGAACACGAACACCGGGGAGCTGTTTTTT,CASSNSGNTNTGELFF
.,TRBJ2-2,16,.,TRBV9,TGTGCCAGCAGCGTAGGTGTGGGAGGGAACACCGGGGAGCTGTTTTTT,CASSVGVGGNTGELFF
.,TRBJ2-1,15,.,TRBV10-3,TGTGCCATCAGTGAGTCGTATCGACAGATCTATGAGCAGTTCTTC,CAISESYRQIYEQFF
.,TRBJ2-3,16,TRBD2,TRBV7-8,TGTGCCAGCAGCTTAGCTCTTAGCGGGAGCACAGATACGCAGTATTTT,CASSLALSGSTDTQYF